This is a list of T cell receptor beta chains from one sample in a study of vaccination and CD4 T cells after COVID-19. The antigens these receptors bind are not known. MiXCR was run by TCRdb on the PCR reads, yielding one entry per CDR3 protein. The sample holds about 4,200 distinct CDR3 sequences, around 20% seen once. Source material: CD4+ T cells from blood, cultured in vitro. Every receptor here comes from a human donor who had recovered from COVID-19. The CDR3 runs from the conserved cysteine through the conserved F or W.

>TRBV11-2
CASSTGQGPSSEQYF
>TRBV15
CATSRLGLIGHRVEEKLFF
>TRBV18
CASSPGTYEQYF
>TRBV7-9
CASSLVGYEQYF
>TRBV20-1
CSAGTSADTQYF
>TRBV7-6
CASRGNSGTEAFF
>TRBV11-3
CASSLGGNTIYF
>TRBV5-1
CASTGTGVTGYTF
>TRBV20-1
CSAREDRGNSPLHF
>TRBV19
CASSIGRASYEQYF
>TRBV30
CAWSLTGRMPYGYTF
>TRBV7-9
CASSYTGSVDTQYF
>TRBV30
CAWSGVGGFSEQFF
>TRBV12-3/TRBV12-4
CATFTGAATDTQYF
>TRBV30
CAWSVSLINYGYTF
>TRBV20-1
CSARDLGRGALNTEAFF
>TRBV5-1
CASREGLQGNQPQHF
>TRBV19
CASTGSRLVHGTDTQYF
>TRBV4-1
CASSQDYGTYNTDTQYF
>TRBV7-9
CASSLSGGLEQYF
>TRBV10-3
CAISESGQGGYTF
>TRBV7-2
CASTPSGGRTGELFF
>TRBV6-2/TRBV6-3
CASSYPGRETQYF
>TRBV20-1
CSARRAGAETQYF
>TRBV29-1
CSVGGDGYTF
>TRBV6-1
CASSGSTPSSYNEQFF
>TRBV11-2
CASSRRETEAFF
>TRBV5-1
CASSLEVSGLEYGYTF
>TRBV5-4
CASSLASGGSTDTQYF
>TRBV6-1
CASSDEGQGRYGYTF
>TRBV29-1
CSVSLGGLNTGELFF
>TRBV27
CASSASGGNEQYF
>TRBV2
CASSDRDYNSPLHF
>TRBV7-2
CASSLSTGGNQPQHF
>TRBV12-3/TRBV12-4
CASSAGTTSETQYF
>TRBV7-7
CASSSGLARTDTQYF